The 13 T cell receptor beta chains below all came from one sample that was sequenced in a study of identical twins. Each CDR3 protein gets one entry after TCRdb re-called the 5' RACE reads with MiXCR. The table includes hundreds of thousands of distinct CDR3 sequences, about 7% detected once. These same records also appear under a second study, on yellow fever vaccine responses in identical twins.

The sequenced material came from PBMCs. Source of these receptors: a woman aged 18 to 35 in good health.

In its sample, this clonotype was seen a few times. V is TRBV5-5 and J is TRBJ1-5, with D unclear. CDR1 is SGHKS and CDR2 is YYEKEE in the germline V gene (reference sequence). This CDR3 spans 15 amino acids. V lost 2 bases, J lost 4 bases, and 13 bases lay in between. CDR3 sequence: CASSLRVSANQPQHF. CDR3 in DNA: TGTGCCAGCAGCTTACGGGTCAGCGCAAATCAGCCCCAGCATTTT.

There are many counts of this clonotype. This chain connects TRBV10-2 to TRBJ2-3, with D unresolved. The CDR3 runs to 14 residues. V was trimmed by 5 bases and J by 3 bases, leaving 12 bases between them. Germline V gene data show CDR1 as WSHSY and CDR2 as SAAADI. CDR3 sequence reads: CASSNSPGTDTQYF. In DNA form, the CDR3 reads TGCGCCAGCAGTAACAGCCCCGGGACAGATACGCAGTATTTT.

This clonotype was seen a few times. This sequence joins TRBV12-3 or TRBV12-4 and TRBJ2-3; the match to TRBD1 covers 8 bases. The CDR3 is made up of 18 amino acids. After removal of 6 bases from V and 6 bases from J, the junction contained 20 bases not matched to a gene. As DNA, the CDR3 is TGTGCCAGCAGCTTGGACAGGGTCTTAGCCAAAAGGAAGGATACGCAGTATTTT. Encoded protein: CASSLDRVLAKRKDTQYF.

This clonotype was found many times. This sequence joins TRBV7-3 and TRBJ1-5; perhaps TRBD1 as D (5 bases). V lost 4 bases and J lost 7, with 11 bases in between. The CDR3 length is 13 residues. Germline V lookup: CDR1 SGHTA, CDR2 FQGTGA. In DNA form, the CDR3 reads TGTGCCAGCAGCTCACTAAAGGGGCAGCCCCAGCATTTT. Translated: CASSSLKGQPQHF.

The chain uses TRBV29-1 and TRBJ2-7; TRBD2 matches 14 bases. The trim removed 7 bases at V and 5 bases at J, leaving 4 bases unmatched. CDR3 length equals 13 residues. The V gene's germline CDR1 is SQVTM and CDR2 ANQGSEA. The CDR3 protein is CSGRTSGRHEQYF. The CDR3 coding sequence is TGCAGCGGCCGGACTAGCGGGAGGCACGAGCAGTACTTC.

The table lists this clonotype with a few counts. The V call is TRBV2, the J call TRBJ2-1, with TRBD2 matching over 15 bases. J gave up 15 bases and V 1 base, and 4 bases lay outside the gene matches. The CDR3 is made up of 14 amino acids. CDR1 is SNHLY, CDR2 FYNNEI, per germline. CDR3 region: CASSEGTSGREWFF. The CDR3 DNA sequence: TGTGCCAGCAGTGAAGGGACTAGCGGGAGGGAGTGGTTCTTC. The full variable domain, in which reference TRBV2 and TRBJ2-1 provide the parts outside the CDR3, is EPEVTQTPSHQVTQMGQEVILRCVPISNHLYFYWYRQILGQKVEFLVSFYNNEISEKSEIFDDQFSVERPDGSNFTLKIRSTKLEDSAMYFCASSEGTSGREWFFGPGTRLTVL.

The chain is built from TRBV3-1 and TRBJ2-2; TRBD2 is a possible D gene (5 bases). Between the trimmed V and J ends, which lost 0 bases and 5 bases, there was a span of 19 bases. CDR3 length: 18 amino acids. Germline lookup yields CDR1 LGHDT and CDR2 YNNKEL (reference sequence). CDR3 in amino acids: CASSQDKAALAGTGELFF. Written as DNA, the CDR3 is TGTGCCAGCAGCCAAGACAAAGCGGCCCTAGCCGGTACCGGGGAGCTGTTTTTT.

This clonotype has more than one count but fewer than ten. This chain connects TRBV15 to TRBJ1-1; the match to TRBD1 covers 11 bases. Germline trimming cut 3 bases from V and 4 bases from J; bases unmatched to any gene: 7. CDR3 length: 16 residues. CDR1 is LNHNV, CDR2 YYDKDF, per germline (reference sequence). The CDR3 nucleotides are TGTGCCACCAGCAGTTGGACAGGGGGCGTGGGCACTGAAGCTTTCTTT. Translating gives CATSSWTGGVGTEAFF.

This clonotype occurred a few times. V and J are TRBV5-6 and TRBJ2-2; TRBD2 matches at 11 bases. The CDR3 loop spans 17 amino acids. Germline lookup yields CDR1 SGHDT and CDR2 YYEEEE. The trim removed 4 bases at V and 0 bases at J, leaving 5 bases unmatched. Written as DNA, the CDR3 is TGTGCCAGCAGCAGCCTACTAGCGGGAGCGAACACCGGGGAGCTGTTTTTT. Protein: CASSSLLAGANTGELFF. Combining the CDR3 with reference TRBV5-6 and TRBJ2-2 gives the whole variable domain DAGVTQSPTHLIKTRGQQVTLRCSPKSGHDTVSWYQQALGQGPQFIFQYYEEEERQRGNFPDRFSGHQFPNYSSELNVNALLLGDSALYLCASSSLLAGANTGELFFGEGSRLTVL.

This clonotype was seen only a few times. The chain recombines TRBV12-3 or TRBV12-4 with TRBJ1-6; D call uncertain. V dropped 3 bases and J dropped 8 bases, with 5 bases sitting between them. The CDR3 is 12 amino acids. The DNA of the CDR3 is TGTGCCAGCAGTTTGTCATATTCACCCCTCCACTTT. Amino acid sequence: CASSLSYSPLHF.

This clonotype was seen many times. The chain recombines TRBV20-1 with TRBJ2-1; no clear D. Germline V gene lookup returns CDR1 DFQATT and CDR2 SNEGSKA (reference sequence). Trimming removed 1 base at V and 8 bases at J, with 9 bases between. The CDR3 sequence is 12 residues long. The DNA for the CDR3 is TGCAGTGCTAGAGCTGGTGTGTATGAGCAGTTCTTC. Its protein product is CSARAGVYEQFF.

This chain links TRBV6-4 with TRBJ2-1; TRBD2 matches 7 bases. The CDR3 is 12 amino acids. Germline V gives CDR1 MRHNA, CDR2 SNTAGT. The J segment lost 14 bases and the V segment lost 0 bases, leaving 4 bases of the junction unmatched. The CDR3 loop reads CASSDSGREKFF. The CDR3 bases are TGTGCCAGCAGTGACTCGGGGCGGGAGAAGTTCTTC.

At least ten counts were recorded for this clonotype. This chain links TRBV5-1 with TRBJ2-2; D not resolved. Germline V CDR1 and CDR2: SGHRS, YFSETQ. This CDR3 is built from 13 residues. Trimming took off 4 bases at V and 6 bases at J, with 10 bases between the two ends. CDR3 in amino acids: CASSRDPAGELFF. DNA for the CDR3: TGCGCCAGCAGCCGCGATCCCGCCGGGGAGCTGTTTTTT.